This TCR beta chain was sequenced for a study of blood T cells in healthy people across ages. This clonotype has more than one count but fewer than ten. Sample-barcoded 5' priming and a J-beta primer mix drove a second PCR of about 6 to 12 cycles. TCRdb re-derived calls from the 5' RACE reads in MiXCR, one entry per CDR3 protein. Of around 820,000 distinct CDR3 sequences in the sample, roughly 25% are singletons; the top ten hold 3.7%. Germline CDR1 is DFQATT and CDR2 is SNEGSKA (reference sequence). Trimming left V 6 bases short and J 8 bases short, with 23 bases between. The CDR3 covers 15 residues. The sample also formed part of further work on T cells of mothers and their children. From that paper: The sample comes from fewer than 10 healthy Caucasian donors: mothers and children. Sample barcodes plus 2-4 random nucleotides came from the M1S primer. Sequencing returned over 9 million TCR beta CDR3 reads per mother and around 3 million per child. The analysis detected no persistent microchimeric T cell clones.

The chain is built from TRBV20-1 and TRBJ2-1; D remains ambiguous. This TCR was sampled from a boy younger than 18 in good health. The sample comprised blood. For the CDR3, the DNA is TGCAGTGCCCCCGGAGAGTACCGCTATGACGATGAGCAGTTCTTC. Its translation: CSAPGEYRYDDEQFF.